This T cell receptor beta chain originates from a study of CD8 T cells in ankylosing spondylitis. MiXCR was run by TCRdb on the 5' RACE reads, yielding one entry per CDR3 protein. The sample shows under 450,000 distinct CDR3 sequences, approximately 20% of them seen only once. The CDR3 runs to 14 residues. V lost 3 bases and J lost 2, with 11 bases in between. Per germline, CDR1 SGHAT and CDR2 FQNNGV. There are a few counts of this clonotype. This chain links TRBV11-2 with TRBJ2-7; no clear D. The specimen was blood, either unsorted or a sorted T cell fraction (not recorded which). The sequence derives from a male donor with ankylosing spondylitis or in good health (not recorded which). CDR3 sequence: CASSFVPGPYEQYF. The CDR3 region has the DNA TGTGCCAGCAGCTTTGTCCCGGGCCCCTACGAGCAGTACTTC.